This T cell receptor (beta chain) was sequenced for a study of T-cell reconstitution after alpha-beta-depleted transplantation in children. V lost 7 bases, J lost 5 bases, and 11 bases lay in between. CDR3 length equals 12 residues. Germline V gene sequence: CDR1 MNHEY, CDR2 SVGEGT. The authors prepared the TCRbeta library with unique molecular identifiers. MiXCR, run by TCRdb on the PCR reads, gives a single entry per CDR3 protein. The sample consists of approximately 240,000 distinct CDR3 sequences, 8% to 9.5% of them appearing once. In its sample, this clonotype was seen a few times. This receptor was taken from a human donor who donated a stem cell graft to a child with acute lymphoblastic leukemia. The V gene is TRBV6-2 or TRBV6-3, the J gene TRBJ1-2; D may be TRBD1 (6 bases). Here the sequenced sample was PBMCs from the stem cell graft donor, taken from the stem cell graft. In DNA, the CDR3 is TGTGCCAGCACCGACAGGTTGTATGGCTACACCTTC. Its protein is CASTDRLYGYTF.